The 23 T cell receptor beta chains listed next were all sequenced from one sample in a study of technical replicates of blood from a few donors. Profiling relied on immunoSEQ multiplex PCR, and the TCRdb table lists in-frame clones only, not all of them. Of about 82,000 clones in the sample, over 90% were seen once. The sequencing sample was made of T cells isolated from PBMCs. The receptors derive from a human donor in good health.

The chain carries TRBV7-2 and TRBJ1-4, with D perhaps matching TRBD1 (6 bases). The CDR3 length is 15 residues. Trimming shortened V by 2 bases and J by 7 bases, and 14 bases separated the two germline ends. The V gene's germline CDR1 is SGHTA and CDR2 FQGNSA. CDR3 bases: TGTGCCAGCAGCTTATTGCCAGGGGTTAGTGAAAAACTGTTTTTT. This gives the protein CASSLLPGVSEKLFF.

This chain joins TRBV27 and TRBJ1-1, with D possibly being TRBD1 (6 bases). This CDR3 is 16 amino acids long. CDR1 MNHEY and CDR2 SMNVEV come from the germline V gene (reference sequence). V lost 5 bases, J lost 0 bases, and 16 bases lay in between. The CDR3 reads CASSRSAGDLNTEAFF. The CDR3 DNA follows: TGTGCCAGCAGTAGGTCGGCAGGGGATTTGAACACTGAAGCTTTCTTT.

The chain carries TRBV28 and TRBJ2-1; the match to TRBD2 covers 15 bases. The CDR3 sequence is 18 residues long. Trimming at V came to 6 bases and at J to 0 bases, leaving 6 bases not matched to a gene. CDR1 MDHEN and CDR2 SYDVKM come from the germline V gene. CDR3 sequence: CASSSGLAGGVSYNEQFF. DNA of the CDR3: TGTGCCAGCAGCTCCGGACTAGCGGGAGGGGTCTCCTACAATGAGCAGTTCTTC.

V is TRBV6-6 and J is TRBJ2-7; tentatively, D is TRBD1 (6 bases). The V end lost 2 bases, the J end lost 0 bases, and 11 bases lay between the germline ends. The CDR3 length is 15 residues. Germline lookup yields CDR1 MNHNY and CDR2 SVGAGI (reference sequence). This chain's CDR3 is CASSYKDSFSYEQYF. CDR3 sequence (DNA): TGTGCCAGCAGTTACAAGGACAGCTTCTCCTACGAGCAGTACTTC.

The chain is built from TRBV21-1 and TRBJ2-7; TRBD2, as called in the table, went unchecked against the DNA. TRBV21-1 is noted as a pseudogene. The CDR3 is made up of 16 amino acids. DNA for the CDR3: TGTGCCAGCAGCGTATTAACTGGGGACTACATGAACGAGCAGTACTTC. Encoded protein: CASSVLTGDYMNEQYF.

V gene TRBV2 combines with J gene TRBJ2-1; possible D gene TRBD2, 6 bases. Germline lookup yields CDR1 SNHLY and CDR2 FYNNEI. The CDR3 totals 13 residues. Deletions cut 8 bases from V and 6 bases from J, with 14 bases between. DNA of the CDR3: TGTGCCAGCGATCAGCGGGCGATCAATGAGCAGTTCTTC. It codes for CASDQRAINEQFF.

The rearrangement links TRBV29-1 to TRBJ1-2; weak D call: TRBD1 (5 bases). The germline V and J ends were trimmed by 6 bases and 4 bases, with 24 bases remaining between them. The CDR3 runs to 16 residues. Germline loops: CDR1 SQVTM, CDR2 ANQGSEA. CDR3 loop: CSVALRKQAPSYGYTF. DNA for the CDR3: TGCAGCGTCGCACTTAGAAAACAGGCCCCTAGCTATGGCTACACCTTC.

V and J are TRBV5-1 and TRBJ2-1; D is undetermined. The CDR3 length is 12 residues. Trimming took 2 bases from V and 6 from J, leaving 6 bases between them. Germline V lookup: CDR1 SGHRS, CDR2 YFSETQ. For the CDR3, the DNA is TGCGCCAGCAGCTTTCCGGGCAATGAGCAGTTCTTC. This translates into CASSFPGNEQFF. The full variable domain, rest sourced from reference TRBV5-1 and TRBJ2-1, is KAGVTQTPRYLIKTRGQQVTLSCSPISGHRSVSWYQQTPGQGLQFLFEYFSETQRNKGNFPGRFSGRQFSNSRSEMNVSTLELGDSALYLCASSFPGNEQFFGPGTRLTVL.

The chain employs TRBV5-4 and TRBJ1-5; 7 bases line up with TRBD1. Trimming removed 6 bases from V and 4 bases from J; junction bases left unmatched: 7. Germline V lookup: CDR1 SGHNT, CDR2 YYREEE (reference sequence). The CDR3 length is 14 residues. The CDR3: CASTNRDSNQPQHF. In DNA, the CDR3 is TGTGCCAGCACAAACCGGGACAGTAATCAGCCCCAGCATTTT.

The CDR3 sequence: CASSLLRGNRANEKLFF. The CDR3, as DNA: TGTGCCAGCAGTTTATTACGAGGGAACAGAGCTAATGAAAAACTGTTTTTT. J is TRBJ1-4 and V is TRBV28, with D unresolved. The germline gives CDR1 MDHEN, CDR2 SYDVKM. V lost 1 base and J lost 3, with 15 bases in between. CDR3 size: 17 residues.

The chain links TRBV5-1 to TRBJ1-2; D not certain. Germline CDR1 reads SGHRS; CDR2 reads YFSETQ. The length of the CDR3 is 14 residues. Trimming shortened V by 4 bases and J by 2 bases, and 12 bases separated the two germline ends. The DNA for the CDR3 is TGCGCCAGCAGCCCTGACAACTCCAACTATGGCTACACCTTC. This gives the protein CASSPDNSNYGYTF.

The rearrangement uses TRBV4-3 and TRBJ1-2; D unresolved. Germline CDR1 LGHNA, CDR2 YSLEER. V was pared by 4 bases and J by 7 bases, with 22 bases between. The CDR3 is made up of 16 amino acids. DNA for the CDR3: TGCGCCAGCAGCCGTGGGTGGAAGGAGGGTATCGGTGGCTACACCTTC. It translates to CASSRGWKEGIGGYTF.

CDR3 protein: CASSPGGGPGELFF. The CDR3 DNA reads TGTGCCAGCAGCCCAGGCGGAGGGCCCGGGGAGCTGTTTTTT. The J gene is TRBJ2-2, the V gene TRBV9; tentatively, D is TRBD2 (6 bases). The CDR3 is 14 amino acids. CDR1 and CDR2 from the germline V gene are SGDLS and YYNGEE. The germline V and J ends were trimmed by 4 bases and 6 bases, with 13 bases remaining between them.

The rearrangement joins TRBV6-6 to TRBJ1-2, with D perhaps TRBD1 (6 bases). The germline V and J ends were trimmed by 4 bases and 8 bases, with 17 bases remaining between them. The CDR3 extends over 14 amino acids. The germline CDR1 and CDR2 sequences are MNHNY and SVGAGI (reference sequence). CDR3 nucleotide sequence: TGTGCCAGCAGTTTCCCCTCACAGGGCGGGGGCTACACCTTC. It translates to CASSFPSQGGGYTF.

The chain employs TRBV14 and TRBJ2-5; 9 bases map to TRBD1. The length of the CDR3 is 17 residues. Germline V gene data show CDR1 as SGHDN and CDR2 as FVKESK. Unmatched junction bases numbered 16, after V lost 4 bases and J lost 7 bases. The CDR3 spells CASSPRPGQGGLLTQYF. CDR3 coding DNA: TGTGCCAGCAGCCCAAGACCGGGACAGGGAGGATTATTGACCCAGTACTTC.

V gene TRBV9 combines with J gene TRBJ1-1; D is possibly TRBD1 (6 bases). Looked up from germline, CDR1 is SGDLS and CDR2 is YYNGEE. The CDR3 sequence is 19 residues long. Between the trimmed V and J ends, which lost 4 bases and 0 bases, there was a span of 25 bases. The CDR3 here is CASSPPPGGGSYMNTEAFF. The CDR3 DNA reads TGTGCCAGCAGCCCACCACCGGGGGGCGGTTCTTACATGAACACTGAAGCTTTCTTT.

The J gene is TRBJ2-2, the V gene TRBV14; a possible D gene is TRBD2 (6 bases). Germline CDR1 SGHDN, CDR2 FVKESK. Trimming removed 4 bases at V and 5 bases at J, with 8 bases between. The CDR3 length is 13 residues. Here the CDR3 reads CASSRDLTGELFF. The DNA of the CDR3 is TGTGCCAGCAGCCGGGACTTAACCGGGGAGCTGTTTTTT.

The chain is built from TRBV7-9 and TRBJ1-4, with D possibly being TRBD1 (6 bases). Germline lookup yields CDR1 SEHNR and CDR2 FQNEAQ (reference sequence). The CDR3 is made up of 14 amino acids. V lost 6 bases, J lost 6 bases, and 14 bases lay in between. The CDR3 nucleotides are TGTGCCAGCAGTCGTCGGGACACCCATGAAAAACTGTTTTTT. Encoded protein: CASSRRDTHEKLFF.

This clone turned up a few times. V gene TRBV19 combines with J gene TRBJ2-2, with a weak D call TRBD1 (6 bases). CDR3 length equals 14 residues. Trimming shortened V by 3 bases and J by 6 bases, and 11 bases separated the two germline ends. In germline, CDR1 is LNHDA, CDR2 SQIVND (reference sequence). The CDR3 here is CASSIQGSPGELFF. DNA of the CDR3: TGTGCCAGTAGTATTCAGGGGTCCCCCGGGGAGCTGTTTTTT.

The chain links TRBV2 to TRBJ2-5; D is ambiguous. CDR1 is SNHLY, CDR2 FYNNEI, per germline. V lost 6 bases and J 2 bases, leaving 7 bases between the germline ends. This CDR3 has 12 amino acids. CDR3 amino acids: CASRDNQETQYF. The CDR3 DNA follows: TGTGCCAGCAGAGACAATCAAGAGACCCAGTACTTC.

The gene calls are TRBV27 and TRBJ2-1, with 8 bases aligning to TRBD1. J lost 7 bases, V lost 6 bases, and 5 bases had no gene match. Per germline, CDR1 MNHEY and CDR2 SMNVEV (reference sequence). This CDR3 spans 13 amino acids. The CDR3 sequence is CASSRRGPNEQFF. The CDR3 DNA reads as TGTGCCAGCAGCCGCAGGGGGCCGAATGAGCAGTTCTTC.

This chain uses TRBV19 with TRBJ1-5; D remains ambiguous. Germline loops: CDR1 LNHDA, CDR2 SQIVND (reference sequence). Trimming removed 3 bases at V and 4 bases at J, with 7 bases between. CDR3 length equals 13 residues. CDR3 residues: CASSIRGNQPQHF. The CDR3 DNA reads TGTGCCAGTAGTATTCGCGGGAATCAGCCCCAGCATTTT.

The V call is TRBV28, the J call TRBJ2-1; a weak D match, TRBD1 (5 bases). The V end was cut by 8 bases, the J end by 6 bases, with 14 bases between. The CDR3 length is 13 residues. CDR1 is MDHEN and CDR2 is SYDVKM in the germline V gene. CDR3: CASYRGLGNEQFF. CDR3 in DNA: TGTGCCAGCTATAGGGGTCTGGGCAATGAGCAGTTCTTC.